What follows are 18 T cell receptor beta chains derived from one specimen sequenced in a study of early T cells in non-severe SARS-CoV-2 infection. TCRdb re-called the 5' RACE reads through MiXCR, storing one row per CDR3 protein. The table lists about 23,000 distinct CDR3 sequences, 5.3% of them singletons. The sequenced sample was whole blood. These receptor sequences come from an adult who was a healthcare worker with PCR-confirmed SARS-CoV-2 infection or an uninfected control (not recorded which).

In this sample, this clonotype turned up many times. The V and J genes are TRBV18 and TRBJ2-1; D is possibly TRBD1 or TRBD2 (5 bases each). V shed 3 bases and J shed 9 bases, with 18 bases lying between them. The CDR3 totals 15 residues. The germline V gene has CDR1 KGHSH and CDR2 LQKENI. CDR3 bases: TGTGCCAGCTCACCTACACTAGGAGTGGGGACTGAGCAGTTCTTC. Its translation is CASSPTLGVGTEQFF.

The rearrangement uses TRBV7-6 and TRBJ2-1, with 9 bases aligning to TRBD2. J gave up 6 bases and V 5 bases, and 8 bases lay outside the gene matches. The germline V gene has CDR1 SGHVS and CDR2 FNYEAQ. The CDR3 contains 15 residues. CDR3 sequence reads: CASSPTPSGANEQFF. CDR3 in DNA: TGTGCCAGCAGCCCGACCCCTAGCGGGGCCAATGAGCAGTTCTTC. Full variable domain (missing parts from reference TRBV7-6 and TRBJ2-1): GAGVSQSPRYKVTKRGQDVALRCDPISGHVSLYWYRQALGQGPEFLTYFNYEAQQDKSGLPNDRFSAERPEGSISTLTIQRTEQRDSAMYRCASSPTPSGANEQFFGPGTRLTVL.

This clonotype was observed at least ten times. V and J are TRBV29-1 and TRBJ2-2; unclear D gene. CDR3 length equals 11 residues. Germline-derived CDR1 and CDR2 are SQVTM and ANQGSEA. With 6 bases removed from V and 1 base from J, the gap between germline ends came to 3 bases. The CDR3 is CSVQNTGELFF. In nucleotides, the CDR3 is TGCAGCGTCCAGAACACCGGGGAGCTGTTTTTT.

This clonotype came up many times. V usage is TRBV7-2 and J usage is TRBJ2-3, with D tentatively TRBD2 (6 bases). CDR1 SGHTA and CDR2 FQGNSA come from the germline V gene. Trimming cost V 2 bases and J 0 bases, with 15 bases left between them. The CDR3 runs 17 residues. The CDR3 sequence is CASSLWGDPTSTDTQYF. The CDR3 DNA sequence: TGTGCCAGCAGCTTATGGGGGGACCCCACTAGCACAGATACGCAGTATTTT.

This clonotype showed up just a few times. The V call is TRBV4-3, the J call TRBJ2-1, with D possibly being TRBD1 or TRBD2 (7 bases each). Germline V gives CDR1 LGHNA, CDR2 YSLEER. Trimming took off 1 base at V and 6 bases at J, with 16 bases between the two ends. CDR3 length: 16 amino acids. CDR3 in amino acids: CASSQVRRGGSNEQFF. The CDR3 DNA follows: TGCGCCAGCAGCCAAGTTCGCAGGGGGGGAAGCAATGAGCAGTTCTTC.

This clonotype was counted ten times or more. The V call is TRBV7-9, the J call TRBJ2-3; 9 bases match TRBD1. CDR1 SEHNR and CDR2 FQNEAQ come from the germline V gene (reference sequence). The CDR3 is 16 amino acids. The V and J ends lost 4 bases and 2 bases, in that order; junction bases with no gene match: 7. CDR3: CASSSGAQGATDTQYF. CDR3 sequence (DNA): TGTGCCAGCAGCTCGGGGGCACAGGGGGCCACAGATACGCAGTATTTT.

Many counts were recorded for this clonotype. CDR3: CASSSRGWDTQYF. DNA of the CDR3: TGTGCCAGCAGTTCGCGTGGGTGGGATACGCAGTATTTT. The J gene is TRBJ2-3, the V gene TRBV12-3 or TRBV12-4; D is uncertain. The CDR3 extends over 13 amino acids. Deletions cut 4 bases from V and 6 bases from J, with 11 bases between.

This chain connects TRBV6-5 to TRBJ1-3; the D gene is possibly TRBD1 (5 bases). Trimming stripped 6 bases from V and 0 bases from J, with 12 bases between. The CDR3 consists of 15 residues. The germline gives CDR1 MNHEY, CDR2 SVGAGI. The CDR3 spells CASRATGFSGNTIYF. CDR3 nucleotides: TGTGCCAGCAGGGCTACAGGATTCTCTGGAAACACCATATATTTT.

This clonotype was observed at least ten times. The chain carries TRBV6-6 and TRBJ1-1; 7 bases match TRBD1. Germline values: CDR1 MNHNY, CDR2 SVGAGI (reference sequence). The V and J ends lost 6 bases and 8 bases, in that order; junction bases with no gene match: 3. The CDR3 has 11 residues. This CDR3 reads CASRRQGEAFF. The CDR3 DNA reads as TGTGCCAGCAGAAGACAGGGAGAAGCTTTCTTT.

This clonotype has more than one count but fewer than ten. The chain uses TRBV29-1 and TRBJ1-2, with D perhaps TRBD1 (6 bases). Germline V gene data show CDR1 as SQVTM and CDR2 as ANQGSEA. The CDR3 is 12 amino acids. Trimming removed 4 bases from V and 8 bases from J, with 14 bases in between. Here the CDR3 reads CSVAGQAVGYTF. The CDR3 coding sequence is TGCAGCGTTGCGGGACAAGCGGTCGGCTACACCTTC.

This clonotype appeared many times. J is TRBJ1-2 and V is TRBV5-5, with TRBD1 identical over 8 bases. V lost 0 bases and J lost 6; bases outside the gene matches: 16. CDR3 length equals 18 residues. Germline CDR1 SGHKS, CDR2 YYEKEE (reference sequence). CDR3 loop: CASSLAETTGTGLDGYTF. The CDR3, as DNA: TGTGCCAGCAGCTTGGCCGAAACGACCGGGACAGGTCTAGATGGCTACACCTTC.

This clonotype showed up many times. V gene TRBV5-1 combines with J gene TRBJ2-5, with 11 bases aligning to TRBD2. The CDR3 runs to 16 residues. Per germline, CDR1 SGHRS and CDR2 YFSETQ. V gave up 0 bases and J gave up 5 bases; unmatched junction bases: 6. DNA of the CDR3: TGCGCCAGCAGCTTGGAAATAGCGGGAGGGCTCGAGACCCAGTACTTC. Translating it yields CASSLEIAGGLETQYF.

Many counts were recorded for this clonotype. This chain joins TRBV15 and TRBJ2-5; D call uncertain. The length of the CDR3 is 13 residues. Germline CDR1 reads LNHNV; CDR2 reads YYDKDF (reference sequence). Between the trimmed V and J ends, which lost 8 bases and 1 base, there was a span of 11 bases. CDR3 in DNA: TGTGCCACCCTAGATTTTCCCCAAGAGACCCAGTACTTC. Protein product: CATLDFPQETQYF.

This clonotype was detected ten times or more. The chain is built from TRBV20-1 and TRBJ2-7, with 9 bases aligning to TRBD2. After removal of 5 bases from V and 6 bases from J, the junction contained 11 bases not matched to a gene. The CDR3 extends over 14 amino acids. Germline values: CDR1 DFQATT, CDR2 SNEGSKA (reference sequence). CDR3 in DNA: TGCAGTGCTCGAGCGGGAGGAGAAGTGGGCGAGCAGTACTTC. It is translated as CSARAGGEVGEQYF.

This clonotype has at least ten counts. The CDR3 sequence: CASGASGGSTDTQYF. CDR3 DNA sequence: TGTGCCAGTGGGGCCTCAGGGGGCAGCACAGATACGCAGTATTTT. The J gene is TRBJ2-3, the V gene TRBV19; 8 nucleotides agree with TRBD1. Germline trimming cut 8 bases from V and 0 bases from J; bases unmatched to any gene: 7. Germline V gene data show CDR1 as LNHDA and CDR2 as SQIVND (reference sequence). The CDR3 length is 15 residues.

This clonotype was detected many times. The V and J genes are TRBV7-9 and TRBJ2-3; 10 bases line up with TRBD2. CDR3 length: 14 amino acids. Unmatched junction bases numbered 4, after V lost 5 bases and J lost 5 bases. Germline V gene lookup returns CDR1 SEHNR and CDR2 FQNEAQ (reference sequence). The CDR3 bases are TGTGCCAGCAGCACCCGGACTAGCGGAGATACGCAGTATTTT. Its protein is CASSTRTSGDTQYF.

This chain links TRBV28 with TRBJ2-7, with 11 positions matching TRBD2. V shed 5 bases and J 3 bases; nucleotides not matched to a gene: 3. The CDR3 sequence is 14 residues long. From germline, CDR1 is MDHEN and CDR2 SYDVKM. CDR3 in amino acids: CASSTSGSFYEQYF. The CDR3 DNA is TGTGCCAGCAGTACTAGCGGGAGCTTCTACGAGCAGTACTTC.

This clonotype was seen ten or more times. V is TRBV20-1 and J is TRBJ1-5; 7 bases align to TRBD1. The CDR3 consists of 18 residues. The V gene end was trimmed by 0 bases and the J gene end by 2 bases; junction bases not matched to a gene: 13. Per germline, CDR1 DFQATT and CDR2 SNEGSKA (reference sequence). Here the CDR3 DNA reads TGCAGTGCTAGAGATATAAGACAGGGTGGTTTCGGCAATCAGCCCCAGCATTTT. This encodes CSARDIRQGGFGNQPQHF.